This T cell receptor beta chain was captured by sequencing in a study of PD-1 blockade in classical Hodgkin lymphoma. Study-level background: With a 2-week interval, patients received intravenous nivolumab at 3 mg/kg.

TCRdb's table, derived via immunoSEQ multiplex PCR, lists solely in-frame clones and lacks some. Among some 96,000 clones listed, roughly 92% were seen once. Each patient's relapse followed autologous stem cell transplantation, and brentuximab vedotin exposure varied. Classifying best responses yielded complete response, partial response or progressive disease. The sequence was collected from a human donor with classical Hodgkin lymphoma. The sequencing here drew on peripheral blood mononuclear cells (PBMCs), taken at baseline.

The CDR3 sequence is CASSSLRDEQFF. CDR3 nucleotides: TGTGCCAGCAGTTCTCTTAGGGATGAGCAGTTCTTC. The J gene is TRBJ2-1, the V gene TRBV28; D not resolved. Trimming pared 4 bases from V and 8 bases from J, leaving 9 bases between. Germline assignment: CDR1 MDHEN and CDR2 SYDVKM. This CDR3 region has 12 residues.